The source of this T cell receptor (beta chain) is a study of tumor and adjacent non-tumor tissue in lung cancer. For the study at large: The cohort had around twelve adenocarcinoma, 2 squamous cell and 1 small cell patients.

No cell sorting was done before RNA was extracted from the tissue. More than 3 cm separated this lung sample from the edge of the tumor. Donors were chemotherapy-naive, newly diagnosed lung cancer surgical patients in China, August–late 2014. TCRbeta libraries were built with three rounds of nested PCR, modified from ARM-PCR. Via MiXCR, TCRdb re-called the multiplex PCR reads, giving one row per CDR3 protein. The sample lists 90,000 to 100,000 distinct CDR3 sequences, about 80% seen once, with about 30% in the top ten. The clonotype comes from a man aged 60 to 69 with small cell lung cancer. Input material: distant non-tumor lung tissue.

The CDR3 DNA reads TGTGCCAACAGGCCTGGGACTAGCGGAACCCTTTTGTCCCTGGATAATGAGCAGTTCTTC. Translation: CANRPGTSGTLLSLDNEQFF. This rearrangement joins TRBV5-5 to TRBJ2-1, with 11 bases lining up with TRBD2. J gave up 7 bases and V 9 bases, and 27 bases lay outside the gene matches. This CDR3 spans 20 amino acids. Germline-derived CDR1 and CDR2 are SGHKS and YYEKEE (reference sequence).